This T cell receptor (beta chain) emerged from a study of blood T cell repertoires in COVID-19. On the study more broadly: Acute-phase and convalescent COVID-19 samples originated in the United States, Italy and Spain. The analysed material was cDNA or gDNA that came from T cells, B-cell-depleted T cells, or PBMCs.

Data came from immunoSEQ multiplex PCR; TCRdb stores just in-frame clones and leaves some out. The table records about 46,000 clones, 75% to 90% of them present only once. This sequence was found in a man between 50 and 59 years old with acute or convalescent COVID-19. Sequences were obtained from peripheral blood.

The CDR3 DNA reads TGTGCCAGCAGCGTAGCCCTTTCAGAGACCCAGTACTTC. Protein sequence: CASSVALSETQYF. The rearrangement joins TRBV9 to TRBJ2-5, with D unclear. The length of the CDR3 is 13 residues. V dropped 0 bases and J dropped 4 bases, with 7 bases sitting between them. CDR1 SGDLS and CDR2 YYNGEE come from the germline V gene.